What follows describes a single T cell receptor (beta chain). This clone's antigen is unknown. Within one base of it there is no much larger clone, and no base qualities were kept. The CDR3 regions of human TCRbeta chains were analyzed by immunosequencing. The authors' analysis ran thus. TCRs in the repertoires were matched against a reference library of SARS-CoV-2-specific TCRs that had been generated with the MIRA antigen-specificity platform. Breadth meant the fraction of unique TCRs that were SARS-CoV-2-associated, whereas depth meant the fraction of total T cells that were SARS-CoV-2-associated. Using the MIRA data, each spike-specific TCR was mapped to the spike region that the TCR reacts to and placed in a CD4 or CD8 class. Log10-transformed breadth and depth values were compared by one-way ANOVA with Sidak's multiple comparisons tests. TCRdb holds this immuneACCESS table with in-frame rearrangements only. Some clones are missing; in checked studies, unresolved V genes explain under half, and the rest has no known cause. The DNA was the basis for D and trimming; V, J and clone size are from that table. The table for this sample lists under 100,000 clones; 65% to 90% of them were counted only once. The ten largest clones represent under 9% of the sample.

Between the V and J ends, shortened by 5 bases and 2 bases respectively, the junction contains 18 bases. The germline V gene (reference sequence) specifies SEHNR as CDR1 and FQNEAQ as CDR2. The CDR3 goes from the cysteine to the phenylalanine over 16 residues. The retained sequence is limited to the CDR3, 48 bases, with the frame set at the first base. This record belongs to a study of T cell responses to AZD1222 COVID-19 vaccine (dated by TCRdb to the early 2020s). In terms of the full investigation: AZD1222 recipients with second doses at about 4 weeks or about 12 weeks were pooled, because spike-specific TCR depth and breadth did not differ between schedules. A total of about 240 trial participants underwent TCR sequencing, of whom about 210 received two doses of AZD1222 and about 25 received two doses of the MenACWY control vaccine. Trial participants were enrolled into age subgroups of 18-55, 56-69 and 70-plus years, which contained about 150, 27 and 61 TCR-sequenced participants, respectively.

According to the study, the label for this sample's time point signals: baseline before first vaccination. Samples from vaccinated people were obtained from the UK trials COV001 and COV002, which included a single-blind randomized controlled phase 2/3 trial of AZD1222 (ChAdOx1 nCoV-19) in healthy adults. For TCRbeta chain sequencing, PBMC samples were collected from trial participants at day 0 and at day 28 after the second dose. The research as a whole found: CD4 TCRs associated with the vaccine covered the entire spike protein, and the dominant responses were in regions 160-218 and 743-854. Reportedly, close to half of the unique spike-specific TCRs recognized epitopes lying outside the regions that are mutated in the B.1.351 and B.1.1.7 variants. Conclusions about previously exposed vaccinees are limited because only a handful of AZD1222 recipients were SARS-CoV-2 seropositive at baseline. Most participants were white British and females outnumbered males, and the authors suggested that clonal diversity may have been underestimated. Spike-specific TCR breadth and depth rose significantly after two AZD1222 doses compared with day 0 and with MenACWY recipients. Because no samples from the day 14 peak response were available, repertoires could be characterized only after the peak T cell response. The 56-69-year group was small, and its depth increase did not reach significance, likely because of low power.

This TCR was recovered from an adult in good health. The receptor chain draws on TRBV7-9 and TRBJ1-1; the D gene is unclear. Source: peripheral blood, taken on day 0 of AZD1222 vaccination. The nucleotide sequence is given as TGTGCCAGCAGCCCCTCCGCAACGGGAGGAAACACTGAAGCTTTCTTT. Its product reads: CASSPSATGGNTEAFF. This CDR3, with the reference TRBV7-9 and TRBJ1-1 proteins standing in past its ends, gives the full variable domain DTGVSQNPRHKITKRGQNVTFRCDPISEHNRLYWYRQTLGQGPEFLTYFQNEAQLEKSRLLSDRFSAERPKGSFSTLEIQRTEQGDSAMYLCASSPSATGGNTEAFFGQGTRLTVV.